This T cell receptor (beta chain) was sequenced for a study of graft-versus-host responses after intestinal transplantation. Whole-study context: Each recipient received anti-thymocyte globulin induction, then tacrolimus and steroids for approximately 3 years. Study conclusions and caveats: GvH clones detected in recipient marrow included some appearing first in ileum or blood.

This table comes from immunoSEQ multiplex PCR, and its TCRdb copy is limited to in-frame clones, with some not included. The sample has 86,000 or so clones, 80% to 95% seen once. Details on this clone: Its target is not known.

This CDR3 contains 14 residues. CDR1 MNHEY and CDR2 SMNVEV come from the germline V gene (reference sequence). V was trimmed by 5 bases and J by 7 bases, leaving 18 bases between them. The chain is built from TRBV27 and TRBJ2-7; tentative D call: TRBD2 (5 bases). The sample in question was unstimulated CD8+ T cells sorted from spleen or lymph node cells, obtained before intestinal transplant. The TCR originated in a human donor who received an intestinal transplant. The CDR3 DNA reads TGTGCCAGCAGTGTCACTCCGGGATCGGGGGAGCAGTACTTC. Protein: CASSVTPGSGEQYF.